This TCR beta chain was sequenced for a study of T-cell memory formation after mild COVID-19. Using its own MiXCR run on the 5' RACE reads, TCRdb lists one record per CDR3 protein. In the table there are roughly 350,000 distinct CDR3 sequences, over 25% of which are singletons. This clonotype was observed a handful of times. The germline V gene encodes CDR1 DFQATT and CDR2 SNEGSKA (reference sequence). Losses at the gene ends were 4 bases for V and 2 bases for J; bases not matched to a gene: 8. This CDR3 has 15 residues. This rearrangement joins TRBV20-1 to TRBJ2-5; 9 bases line up with TRBD2. The specimen was PBMCs or a T cell subset sorted from them (not recorded which). The receptor's source is an adult woman who had mild COVID-19 (a few samples of this study predate the infection). Cell type and time point are not known. Here the CDR3 reads CSANKREAGQETQYF. The DNA for the CDR3 is TGCAGTGCTAATAAGCGGGAGGCGGGGCAAGAGACCCAGTACTTC.